This TCR beta chain is from a study of glioma-infiltrating T cells after dendritic cell vaccination listed by TCRdb under 2016. About the full investigation: The cohort comprised around 15 glioblastoma patients from Phase I and II dendritic cell vaccination trials, 9 newly diagnosed and 6 with recurrent disease. Between the early 2000s and the early 2010s, the patients were given dendritic cell vaccination pulsed with autologous tumor lysate. The vaccine consisted of monocyte-derived dendritic cells cultured approximately seven days with IL-4 and GM-CSF, then pulsed overnight with autologous tumor lysate. Each patient was given three intradermal dendritic cell vaccine injections, spaced two weeks apart, in the arm below the axilla. In glioblastoma patients vaccinated with dendritic cells, deep sequencing of TCR beta CDR3 regions served to measure tumor-infiltrating lymphocyte content and to compare repertoires between tumor and blood. Survival after dendritic cell vaccination was correlated with TCR sequencing metrics, including TIL content and tumor-blood repertoire overlap.

The CDR1 and CDR2 encoded by the germline V gene are SGHVS and FNYEAQ. For this chain, trimming is 3 bases at the V end and 5 bases at the J end, and the number of junction bases without a gene match is 11. Measured from the cysteine to the phenylalanine, the CDR3 is 17 residues long. Just the 51-base CDR3 DNA is kept, in frame starting at base 1. Patients were selected on the basis of adequate residual fresh-frozen tumor tissue and more than two years of available survival data. None of the glioblastoma patients carried an isocitrate dehydrogenase mutation, although molecular status otherwise varied. PBMC were collected before vaccination, two weeks after the third vaccination, and at tumor progression if progression occurred. Genomic DNA was extracted with the Qiagen DNeasy Blood extraction Kit. Overall study outcomes, separate from this receptor: Higher estimated pretreatment TIL content predicted longer time to progression and overall survival after dendritic cell vaccination. The cohort was small and heterogeneous, with few patients having full blood and tumor sets and even fewer initial-recurrent tumor pairs. The TCR overlap response model with three groups was called speculative and said to need prospective validation. No direct relationship between TCR clonality and survival was found, suggesting a diverse polyclonal response may matter.

A word on this clone: What antigen it recognizes has not been identified. The sample holds no much larger clone one base away, and base qualities are not on file.

Using the immunoSEQ assay, TCRB CDR3 regions were amplified from approximately 2 micrograms of genomic DNA, or from all available DNA when less than that was on hand. Multiplex PCR used 60 forward primers for TCR V beta segments and 13 reverse primers for J beta segments. To estimate the number of reads per starting template, synthetic control templates were added to each sample at limiting dilution. Reads of 87 bp were generated by sequencing on the Illumina HiSeq System. As for the authors' bioinformatics: PCR and sequencing errors were removed by a nearest neighbor algorithm that merged closely related sequences. TCR overlap was defined as the percentage of unique tumor TCR beta sequences that were also present in the same patient's peripheral blood. TCRdb took this table from immuneACCESS and kept in-frame rearrangements with V and J called. Such tables lack part of the clones; where checked against another copy, unresolved V genes explain under half of the gap, and the rest is unexplained. The V and J calls and clone size were taken over from that table, and D and trimming were inferred from the DNA. For this sample there are about 90,000 clones; over 65% appear just once. Together, the top ten hold roughly 2.9% of the sample.

The TCR was taken from a human donor with glioblastoma. Sample: blood, taken before dendritic cell vaccination. This sequence uses TRBV7-6 and TRBJ2-2, with TRBD2 identical over 8 junction bases. The encoded CDR3 is CASSFSRRGVTTGELFF. The bases are TGTGCCAGCAGCTTTTCGCGGCGGGGGGTAACGACCGGGGAGCTGTTTTTT.